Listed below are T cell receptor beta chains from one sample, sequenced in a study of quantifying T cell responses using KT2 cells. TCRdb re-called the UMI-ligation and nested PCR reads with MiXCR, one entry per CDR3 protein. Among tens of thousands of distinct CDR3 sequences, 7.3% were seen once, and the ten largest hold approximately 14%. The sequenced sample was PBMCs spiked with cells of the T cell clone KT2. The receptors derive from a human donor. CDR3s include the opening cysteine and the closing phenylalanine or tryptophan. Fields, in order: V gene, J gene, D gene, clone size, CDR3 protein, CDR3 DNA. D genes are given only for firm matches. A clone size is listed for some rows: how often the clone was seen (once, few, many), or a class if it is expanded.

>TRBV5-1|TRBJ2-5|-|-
CASSYQIQTGQETQYF
TGCGCCAGCAGCTACCAAATACAGACAGGCCAAGAGACCCAGTACTTC
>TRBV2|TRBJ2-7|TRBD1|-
CASNPGQGYEQYF
TGTGCCAGCAATCCGGGACAGGGCTACGAGCAGTACTTC
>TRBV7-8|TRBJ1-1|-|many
CASSGGGLKAEAFF
TGTGCCAGCAGTGGGGGAGGGTTGAAGGCTGAAGCTTTCTTT
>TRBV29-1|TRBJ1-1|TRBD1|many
CSVERRTGGTEAFF
TGCAGCGTTGAACGTCGGACAGGGGGCACTGAAGCTTTCTTT
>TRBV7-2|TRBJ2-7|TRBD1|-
CASSPDRVYEQYF
TGTGCCAGCAGCCCCGACAGGGTCTACGAGCAGTACTTC
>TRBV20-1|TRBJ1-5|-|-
CSARNSGTPYQPQHF
TGCAGTGCTAGAAATTCCGGGACGCCGTATCAGCCCCAGCATTTT
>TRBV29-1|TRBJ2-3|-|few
CSVAGNTDTQYF
TGCAGCGTTGCTGGAAACACAGATACGCAGTATTTT
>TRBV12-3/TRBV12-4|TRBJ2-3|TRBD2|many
CASSLGYSGGTDTQYF
TGTGCCAGCAGTTTAGGATATAGCGGGGGCACAGATACGCAGTATTTT
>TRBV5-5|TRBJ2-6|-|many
CASSSYQVSGANVLTF
TGTGCCAGCAGCTCATATCAGGTCTCTGGGGCCAACGTCCTGACTTTC
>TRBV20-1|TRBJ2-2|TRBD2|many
CSATTSGGVAGELFF
TGCAGTGCGACGACTAGCGGGGGGGTGGCCGGGGAGCTGTTTTTT
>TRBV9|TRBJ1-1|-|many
CASTETGSTEAFF
TGTGCCAGCACCGAGACAGGCTCCACTGAAGCTTTCTTT
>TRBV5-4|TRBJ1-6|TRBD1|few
CASSPTAQGWNSPLHF
TGTGCCAGCAGCCCAACTGCACAGGGGTGGAATTCACCCCTCCACTTT
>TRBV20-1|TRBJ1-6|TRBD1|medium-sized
CSAIPGTGGSPLHF
TGCAGTGCCATTCCCGGGACAGGGGGCTCACCCCTCCACTTT
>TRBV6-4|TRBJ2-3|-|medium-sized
CASSEDSEGTQYF
TGTGCCAGCAGTGAGGACTCAGAGGGGACGCAGTATTTT
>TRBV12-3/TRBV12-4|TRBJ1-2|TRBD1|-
CASSHSDRASYGYTF
TGTGCCAGCAGCCATTCGGACAGGGCGTCCTATGGCTACACCTTC
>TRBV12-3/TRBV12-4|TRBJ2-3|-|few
CASSLYGGESTDTQYF
TGTGCCAGCAGTTTGTACGGCGGAGAGAGCACAGATACGCAGTATTTT
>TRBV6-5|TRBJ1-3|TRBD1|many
CASSYYGQAAGNTIYF
TGTGCCAGCAGTTACTACGGACAGGCTGCGGGAAACACCATATATTTT
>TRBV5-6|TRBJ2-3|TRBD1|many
CASNPWQGVDTQYF
TGTGCCAGCAATCCTTGGCAGGGGGTAGATACGCAGTATTTT
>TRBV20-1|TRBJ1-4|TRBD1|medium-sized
CSAKEQGGTNEKLFF
TGCAGTGCAAAAGAACAGGGGGGAACTAATGAAAAACTGTTTTTT
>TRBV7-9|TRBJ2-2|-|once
CASSFPQTGYANTGELFF
TGTGCCAGCAGCTTCCCCCAGACAGGATACGCGAACACCGGGGAGCTGTTTTTT
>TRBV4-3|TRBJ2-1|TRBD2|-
CASSQGLAGVDEQFF
TGCGCCAGCAGCCAAGGGCTAGCGGGAGTGGATGAGCAGTTCTTC
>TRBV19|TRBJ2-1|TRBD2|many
CASSIGWASGRETDISYNEQFF
TGTGCCAGTAGTATCGGGTGGGCTAGCGGGAGAGAGACTGATATCTCCTACAATGAGCAGTTCTTC
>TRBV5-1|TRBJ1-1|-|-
CASSARTGRRGSEAFF
TGCGCCAGCAGTGCTAGGACGGGCAGACGAGGCAGTGAAGCTTTCTTT
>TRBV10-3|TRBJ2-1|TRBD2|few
CAINASGGERF
TGTGCCATCAATGCGAGCGGGGGGGAGAGGTTC
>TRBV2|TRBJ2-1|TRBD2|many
CASSGGLAWDEQFF
TGTGCCAGCAGTGGAGGACTAGCGTGGGATGAGCAGTTCTTC
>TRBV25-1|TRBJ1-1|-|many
CASRESRGMNTEAFF
TGTGCCAGCAGGGAGAGCAGGGGTATGAACACTGAAGCTTTCTTT
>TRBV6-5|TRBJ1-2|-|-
CASSYSGSSYGYTF
TGTGCCAGCAGTTACTCGGGCAGTAGCTATGGCTACACCTTC
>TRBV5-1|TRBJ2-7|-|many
CASSEDREVSEQYF
TGCGCCAGCAGCGAAGACAGGGAGGTGAGCGAGCAGTACTTC
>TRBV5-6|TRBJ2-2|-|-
CASSLRASGELFF
TGTGCCAGCAGCTTGCGCGCGTCCGGGGAGCTGTTTTTT
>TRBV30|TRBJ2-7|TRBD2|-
CAWSPTSGGAYEQYF
TGTGCCTGGAGTCCCACTAGCGGGGGGGCCTACGAGCAGTACTTC
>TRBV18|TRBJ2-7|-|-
CASSPRSYGDEQYF
TGTGCCAGCTCACCTCGGAGTTACGGGGACGAGCAGTACTTC
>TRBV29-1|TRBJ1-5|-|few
CSPTTSNQPQHF
TGCAGCCCTACAACTAGCAATCAGCCCCAGCATTTT
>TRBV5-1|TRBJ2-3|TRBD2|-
CASSLEQRGADTQYF
TGCGCCAGCAGCTTGGAGCAGCGGGGGGCAGATACGCAGTATTTT
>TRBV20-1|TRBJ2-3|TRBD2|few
CSARGYLAGTDTQYF
TGCAGTGCTAGAGGTTACCTAGCGGGCACAGATACGCAGTATTTT
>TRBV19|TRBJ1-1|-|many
CASTPPQRSNTEAFF
TGTGCCAGTACCCCACCTCAGAGATCGAACACTGAAGCTTTCTTT
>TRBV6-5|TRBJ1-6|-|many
CASSREPYNSPLHF
TGTGCCAGCAGCAGGGAACCTTATAATTCACCCCTCCACTTT
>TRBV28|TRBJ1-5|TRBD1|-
CASSGTGGISQPQHF
TGTGCCAGCAGTGGGACAGGGGGTATCAGTCAGCCCCAGCATTTT